The entry below describes one T cell receptor beta chain. As yet, its antigen is unknown. This sample was taken from a study of T-cell memory formation after mild COVID-19. The overall study: Among the donors, TCR clusters were largely specific to each donor. Study observations and caveats: The authors did not confirm SARS-CoV-2 specificity of second-wave clones peaking day 37. Cross-reactive memory apparently joined, as some responding clones appeared in pre-infection memory.

The V end was cut by 5 bases, the J end by 0 bases, with 13 bases between. In germline, CDR1 is SGHAT, CDR2 FQDESV (reference sequence). The CDR3 is 15 amino acids. TCRdb re-analysed the 5' RACE reads in MiXCR, keeping a single row per CDR3 protein. This repertoire shows about 410,000 distinct CDR3 sequences, around a quarter found once; its top ten account for over 10%. The sample comprised PBMCs or a T cell subset sorted from them (not recorded which). The receptor was derived from an adult woman who had mild COVID-19 (a few samples of this study predate the infection). Cell type and time point are not known. The chain joins TRBV11-1 to TRBJ1-2; the D gene is possibly TRBD1 (6 bases). The DNA for the CDR3 is TGTGCCAGCAGCAAAGGACAGTCTTCTAACTATGGCTACACCTTC. The encoded protein is CASSKGQSSNYGYTF.